Following are 18 T cell receptor beta chains from one sample sequenced in a study of T cell repertoires in cytomegalovirus infection. MiXCR was run by TCRdb on the reads, yielding one entry per CDR3 protein. This table has approximately 750,000 distinct CDR3 sequences, 35% to 45% appearing once. Sequencing used PBMCs. These receptors all stem from a human donor in good health (CMV status not recorded). Some clones in this sample may be carry-over from other donors' samples.

The genes are TRBV20-1 and TRBJ2-7, with unresolved D. Germline V CDR1 and CDR2: DFQATT, SNEGSKA (reference sequence). This CDR3 contains 11 residues. V dropped 0 bases and J dropped 6 bases, with 6 bases sitting between them. In DNA, the CDR3 is TGCAGTGCTAGAGATCTTCCCGAGCAGTACTTC. This gives the protein CSARDLPEQYF.

The V and J genes are TRBV23-1 and TRBJ2-5; possible D gene TRBD1, 6 bases. TRBV23-1 is reported as an ORF; its role is uncertain. Trimming shortened V by 2 bases and J by 0 bases, and 19 bases separated the two germline ends. This CDR3 has 18 residues. The CDR3 loop reads CASSQHPRQEQYQETQYF. The CDR3 DNA sequence: TGCGCCAGCAGTCAACACCCCCGACAGGAACAGTACCAAGAGACCCAGTACTTC.

The chain uses TRBV25-1 and TRBJ2-5; 15 nucleotides align to TRBD2. Looked up from germline, CDR1 is MGHDK and CDR2 is SYGVNS. Trimming at V came to 2 bases and at J to 5 bases, leaving 15 bases not matched to a gene. The CDR3 is made up of 20 amino acids. In DNA form, the CDR3 reads TGTGCCAGCAGTGAAGCTCCCCCGGGACTAGCGGGAGGTCAGGAGGAGACCCAGTACTTC. Residues: CASSEAPPGLAGGQEETQYF. Complete variable domain (other parts from reference TRBV25-1 and TRBJ2-5): EADIYQTPRYLVIGTGKKITLECSQTMGHDKMYWYQQDPGMELHLIHYSYGVNSTEKGDLSSESTVSRIRTEHFPLTLESARPSHTSQYLCASSEAPPGLAGGQEETQYFGPGTRLLVL.

This clonotype has just a few counts. This chain links TRBV7-2 with TRBJ2-7; maybe TRBD1 (6 bases). Trimming took 2 bases from V and 5 from J, leaving 13 bases between them. CDR3 length: 14 amino acids. Germline lookup yields CDR1 SGHTA and CDR2 FQGNSA. The CDR3 reads CASSLIQGLDEQYF. CDR3 DNA: TGTGCCAGCAGCTTAATACAGGGTCTAGACGAGCAGTACTTC.

The chain joins TRBV12-3 or TRBV12-4 to TRBJ1-5; 10 bases line up with TRBD1. After removal of 8 bases from V and 2 bases from J, the junction contained 15 bases not matched to a gene. This CDR3 contains 18 residues. CDR3 in DNA: TGTGCCAGCGAGACCGGGACAGGGGATTATTTTGGCAATCAGCCCCAGCATTTT. It is translated as CASETGTGDYFGNQPQHF.

This sequence joins TRBV12-3 or TRBV12-4 and TRBJ1-2; TRBD1 aligns across 8 bases. V dropped 4 bases and J dropped 4; count of bases not matched to a gene: 5. The CDR3 is 14 residues long. The CDR3 is CASSSGQDPYGYTF. In DNA, the CDR3 is TGTGCCAGCAGTTCGGGACAGGACCCCTATGGCTACACCTTC.

The rearrangement uses TRBV5-1 and TRBJ1-5; no clear D. Germline assignment: CDR1 SGHRS and CDR2 YFSETQ. Trimming took off 0 bases at V and 4 bases at J, with 8 bases between the two ends. The CDR3 runs 14 residues. DNA for the CDR3: TGCGCCAGCAGCTTGGTTGCGGGTAATCAGCCCCAGCATTTT. Translated, it gives CASSLVAGNQPQHF.

This clonotype was observed at least ten times. V usage is TRBV12-3 or TRBV12-4 and J usage is TRBJ1-1; 7 positions match TRBD1. The length of the CDR3 is 14 residues. The V segment lost 5 bases and the J segment 1 base; nucleotides outside the gene matches: 4. CDR3 in amino acids: CASSQQGPNTEAFF. CDR3 bases: TGTGCCAGCAGTCAACAGGGGCCGAACACTGAAGCTTTCTTT.

V is TRBV28 and J is TRBJ2-7; D may be TRBD2 (7 bases). Germline lookup yields CDR1 MDHEN and CDR2 SYDVKM. The CDR3 has 18 amino acids. Trimming took off 5 bases at V and 3 bases at J, with 26 bases between the two ends. CDR3 residues: CASSPHGGRSIRDYEQYF. The CDR3 DNA reads as TGTGCCAGCAGTCCACACGGGGGGCGGAGTATTAGGGACTACGAGCAGTACTTC.

This clonotype has only a few counts. The V gene is TRBV6-5, the J gene TRBJ1-2, with TRBD1 as a possible D gene (6 bases). The CDR3 extends over 15 amino acids. In germline, CDR1 is MNHEY, CDR2 SVGAGI. Between the trimmed V and J ends, which lost 6 bases and 6 bases, there was a span of 20 bases. The CDR3 loop is CASRSYGGGVNGYTF. CDR3 DNA: TGTGCCAGCAGAAGTTACGGGGGGGGCGTGAATGGCTACACCTTC.

This clonotype occurred a few times. The V gene is TRBV28, the J gene TRBJ1-2; possible D gene TRBD1, 5 bases. The germline gives CDR1 MDHEN, CDR2 SYDVKM. This CDR3 has 17 amino acids. Deletions cut 3 bases from V and 1 base from J, with 18 bases between. The CDR3 reads CASSFPGSRENNYGYTF. CDR3 nucleotides: TGTGCCAGCAGTTTCCCAGGGAGTCGGGAGAATAACTATGGCTACACCTTC.

This clonotype has only a few counts. This chain joins TRBV20-1 and TRBJ1-2, with 10 bases lining up with TRBD1. V lost 5 bases and J lost 6; bases outside the gene matches: 9. The CDR3 totals 14 residues. Germline-derived CDR1 and CDR2 are DFQATT and SNEGSKA (reference sequence). The CDR3 nucleotides read TGCAGTGCTGGATGGGACAGGGGCCTGAATGGCTACACCTTC. This gives the protein CSAGWDRGLNGYTF.

The chain combines TRBV28 with TRBJ2-7; unclear D gene. The germline V and J ends were trimmed by 7 bases and 6 bases, with 19 bases remaining between them. Germline CDR1 MDHEN, CDR2 SYDVKM. This CDR3 is built from 14 residues. The CDR3: CASTLTWATSEQYF. CDR3 coding DNA: TGTGCCAGCACCCTAACCTGGGCGACGTCCGAGCAGTACTTC.

The gene calls are TRBV5-1 and TRBJ2-5; D might be TRBD1 (5 bases). V dropped 1 base and J dropped 2 bases, with 12 bases sitting between them. The CDR3 consists of 15 residues. Per germline, CDR1 SGHRS and CDR2 YFSETQ. The DNA for the CDR3 is TGCGCCAGCAGCTTGACAGGAGATCCGCAAGAGACCCAGTACTTC. Amino acids: CASSLTGDPQETQYF.

This clonotype was observed a few times. This sequence joins TRBV19 and TRBJ1-5; D is ambiguous. Germline loops: CDR1 LNHDA, CDR2 SQIVND (reference sequence). Deletions cut 2 bases from V and 5 bases from J, with 10 bases between. This CDR3 has 14 amino acids. CDR3 nucleotide sequence: TGTGCCAGTAGTATACAGGTTGGCCATCAGCCCCAGCATTTT. Protein sequence: CASSIQVGHQPQHF.

V usage is TRBV5-5 and J usage is TRBJ1-5, with TRBD1 matching 9 bases. Germline V CDR1 and CDR2: SGHKS, YYEKEE (reference sequence). J lost 8 bases, V lost 4 bases, and 7 bases had no gene match. This CDR3 region has 14 residues. For the CDR3, the DNA is TGTGCCAGCAGCCCTACAGGGGGCTGGGAGCCCCAGCATTTT. Residues: CASSPTGGWEPQHF. Based on the CDR3 plus reference TRBV5-5 and TRBJ1-5, the full variable domain is DAGVTQSPTHLIKTRGQQVTLRCSPISGHKSVSWYQQVLGQGPQFIFQYYEKEERGRGNFPDRFSARQFPNYSSELNVNALLLGDSALYLCASSPTGGWEPQHFGDGTRLSIL.

V and J are TRBV25-1 and TRBJ2-5; D possibly corresponds to TRBD2 (7 bases). V shed 4 bases and J shed 4 bases, with 22 bases lying between them. CDR3 length: 17 residues. From germline, CDR1 is MGHDK and CDR2 SYGVNS. The CDR3 bases are TGTGCCAGCAGTGCCTCGAGGGGGGGGCTGGAGGGAGAGACCCAGTACTTC. Protein: CASSASRGGLEGETQYF.

The chain carries TRBV29-1 and TRBJ1-4; 9 bases fit TRBD1. Looked up from germline, CDR1 is SQVTM and CDR2 is ANQGSEA. CDR3 size: 14 residues. The V and J ends lost 7 bases and 7 bases, in that order; junction bases with no gene match: 10. The CDR3 loop is CSARQGGSGEKLFF. The DNA of the CDR3 is TGCAGCGCCCGACAGGGGGGCTCGGGTGAAAAACTGTTTTTT.